The rows below give T cell receptor beta chains drawn from one sample of a study of cytomegalovirus exposure and HLA in healthy donors. Clones were read by immunoSEQ multiplex PCR, and TCRdb kept only the in-frame ones, dropping some. The table shows 130,000 to 150,000 clones, with 80% to 90% occurring only once. Sequencing was carried out using PBMCs. These receptors all stem from a young man in good health and CMV-seronegative. Each CDR3 is given with its conserved first and last residue. D genes are given only for firm matches. The size of a clone is reported for some rows only, either as once, few or many, or as a class for expanded clones.

d_gene | abundance | j_gene | v_gene | CDR3nt | CDR3aa
. | . | TRBJ1-2 | TRBV5-1 | TGCGCCAGCAGCACCGGACAGACTCTCTATGGCTACACCTTC | CASSTGQTLYGYTF
TRBD1 | . | TRBJ2-1 | TRBV7-9 | TGTGCCAGCAGTGGGGAGGGACAGGGCGCAAGCTCCTACAATGAGCAGTTCTTC | CASSGEGQGASSYNEQFF
TRBD1 | . | TRBJ2-1 | TRBV27 | TGTGCCAGCAGCCACGGACAGGGAACGTACAATGAGCAGTTCTTC | CASSHGQGTYNEQFF
TRBD1 | . | TRBJ2-3 | TRBV28 | TGTGCCAGCAGTTTAAGGGACAGGGGTTTTGCAGATACGCAGTATTTT | CASSLRDRGFADTQYF
. | . | TRBJ1-1 | TRBV6-6 | TGTGCCAGCAGACCCGACAGCTTGCCGAACACTGAAGCTTTCTTT | CASRPDSLPNTEAFF
TRBD1 | . | TRBJ2-7 | TRBV5-4 | TGTGCCAGCAGCTTTTGGGACAGGGCTATCCACGAGCAGTACTTC | CASSFWDRAIHEQYF
. | . | TRBJ2-1 | TRBV5-1 | TGCGCCAGCAGCGCGGAGCCCGACAATGAGCAGTTCTTC | CASSAEPDNEQFF
. | . | TRBJ1-2 | TRBV5-6 | TGTGCCAGCAGCTTCGCTGCGAACTATGGCTACACCTTC | CASSFAANYGYTF
. | . | TRBJ1-1 | TRBV5-1 | TGCGCCAGCAGCTTGGGGCAGCGGAACACTGAAGCTTTCTTT | CASSLGQRNTEAFF
. | . | TRBJ2-1 | TRBV12-5 | TGTGCTAGTGGTTTAGACCCTGGGTTTTCCGACAGTTCCAATGAGCAGTTCTTC | CASGLDPGFSDSSNEQFF
TRBD1 | . | TRBJ1-6 | TRBV6-4 | TGTGCCAGCAGGAGACAGGGGAGCTCCTATAATTCACCCCTCCACTTT | CASRRQGSSYNSPLHF
. | . | TRBJ1-5 | TRBV7-8 | TGTGCCAGCAGCTTAGGATCAGGGCTCAATCAGCCCCAGCATTTT | CASSLGSGLNQPQHF
TRBD1 | . | TRBJ1-6 | TRBV2 | TGTGCCAGCAGTGATACGGGACAGGGCGGATCACCCCTCCACTTT | CASSDTGQGGSPLHF
TRBD1 | . | TRBJ1-5 | TRBV6-1 | TGTGCCGGCTCGGAGGGGGCGGGCAATCAGCCCCAGCATTTT | CAGSEGAGNQPQHF
TRBD2 | . | TRBJ2-3 | TRBV7-8 | TGTGCCAGCAGTCTAACTAGCGGGGGAGCGGATACGCAGTATTTT | CASSLTSGGADTQYF
TRBD1 | . | TRBJ2-7 | TRBV5-1 | TGCGCCAGCGGCCGGCCGGGGGACAGGCTACTGGAGCAGTACTTC | CASGRPGDRLLEQYF
TRBD1 | . | TRBJ1-1 | TRBV9 | TGTGCCAGCAGCCCCGACAGGGCCGGGAACACTGAAGCTTTCTTT | CASSPDRAGNTEAFF
. | . | TRBJ2-5 | TRBV28 | TGTGCCAGCAGCGGGGCGGAAGGGGGGGAATTCGAGACCCAGTACTTC | CASSGAEGGEFETQYF
TRBD1 | . | TRBJ1-4 | TRBV4-1 | TGCGCCAGCAGCCGAACAGGGGCGGTAGGTGAAAAACTGTTTTTT | CASSRTGAVGEKLFF
. | . | TRBJ2-5 | TRBV7-9 | TGTGCCAGCAGCCGTTTAGAGACCCAGTACTTC | CASSRLETQYF
. | . | TRBJ2-2 | TRBV7-2 | TGTGCCAGCGGATCACCGGGACAAGGCACCGGGGAGCTGTTTTTT | CASGSPGQGTGELFF
TRBD1 | . | TRBJ2-7 | TRBV15 | TGTGCCACCAGCGGATCAGACAGGGATATCTACGAGCAGTACTTC | CATSGSDRDIYEQYF
. | . | TRBJ2-7 | TRBV5-8 | TGTGCCAGCAGCTTGGAAGGGGCGGACGAGCAGTACTTC | CASSLEGADEQYF
. | . | TRBJ2-7 | TRBV18 | TGTGCCAGCTCACCGGCAGGAAGCTCGTTGGAGCAGTACTTC | CASSPAGSSLEQYF
. | . | TRBJ2-3 | TRBV6-1 | TGTGCCAGCAGTGACAGGGCGACGCAGTATTTT | CASSDRATQYF
TRBD2 | . | TRBJ2-7 | TRBV7-9 | TGTGCCAGCAGCGAAACTAGCGGGCTCTCCTACGAGCAGTACTTC | CASSETSGLSYEQYF
TRBD1 | . | TRBJ2-2 | TRBV9 | TGTGCCAGCAGCGCAACAGGGGCCGGGGAGCTGTTTTTT | CASSATGAGELFF
. | . | TRBJ1-1 | TRBV18 | TGTGCCAGCTCACTCTCACAGGGAGTGGTGAACACTGAAGCTTTCTTT | CASSLSQGVVNTEAFF
. | . | TRBJ2-5 | TRBV30 | TGTGCCTGGAGTCGGGGGTGGGAGACCCAGTACTTC | CAWSRGWETQYF
. | once | TRBJ1-2 | TRBV5-1 | TGCGCCAGCAGCTTGAGTGTGGAGCGGGACTATGGCTACACCTTC | CASSLSVERDYGYTF
TRBD1 | . | TRBJ1-1 | TRBV10-3 | TGTGCCATCAGAGAAACAGGGGTGACCACTGAAGCTTTCTTT | CAIRETGVTTEAFF
. | . | TRBJ1-1 | TRBV27 | TGTGCCAGCAGTTTAAAAGTCGGCACTGAAGCTTTCTTT | CASSLKVGTEAFF